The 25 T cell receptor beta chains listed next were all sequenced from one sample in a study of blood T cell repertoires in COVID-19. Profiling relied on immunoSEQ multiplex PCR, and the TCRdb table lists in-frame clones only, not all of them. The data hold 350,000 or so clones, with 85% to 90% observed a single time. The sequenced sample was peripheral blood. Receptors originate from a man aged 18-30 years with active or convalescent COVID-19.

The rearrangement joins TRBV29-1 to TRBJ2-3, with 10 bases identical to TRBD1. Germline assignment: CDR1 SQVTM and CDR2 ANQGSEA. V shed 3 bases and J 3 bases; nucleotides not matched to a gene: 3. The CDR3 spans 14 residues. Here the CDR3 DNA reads TGCAGCGTTGACGGGGACAGGGGTACAGATACGCAGTATTTT. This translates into CSVDGDRGTDTQYF.

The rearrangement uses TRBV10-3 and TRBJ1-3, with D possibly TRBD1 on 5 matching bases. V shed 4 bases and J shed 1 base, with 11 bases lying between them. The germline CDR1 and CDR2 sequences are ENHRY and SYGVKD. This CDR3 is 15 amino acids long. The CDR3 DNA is TGTGCCATCAGTGCTAGGGGCAGGTCTGGAAACACCATATATTTT. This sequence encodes CAISARGRSGNTIYF.

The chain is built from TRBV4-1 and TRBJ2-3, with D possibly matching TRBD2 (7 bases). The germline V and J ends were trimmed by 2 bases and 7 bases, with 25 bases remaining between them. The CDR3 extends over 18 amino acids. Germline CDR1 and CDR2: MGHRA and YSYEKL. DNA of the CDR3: TGCGCCAGCAGCCAACAGGGGAGGGGCCCGGGTAATACAAATACGCAGTATTTT. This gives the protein CASSQQGRGPGNTNTQYF.

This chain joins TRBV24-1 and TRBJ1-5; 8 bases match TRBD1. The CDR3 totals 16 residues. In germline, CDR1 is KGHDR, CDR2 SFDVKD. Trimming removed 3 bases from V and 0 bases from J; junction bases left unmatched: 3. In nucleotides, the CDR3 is TGTGCCACCAGTGATACTACAGGGGGTAGCAATCAGCCCCAGCATTTT. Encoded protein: CATSDTTGGSNQPQHF.

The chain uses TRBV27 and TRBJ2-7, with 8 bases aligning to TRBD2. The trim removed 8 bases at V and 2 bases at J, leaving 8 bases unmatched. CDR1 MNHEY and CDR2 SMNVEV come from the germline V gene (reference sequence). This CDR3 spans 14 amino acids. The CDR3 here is CASHRTSFPYEQYF. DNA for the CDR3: TGTGCCAGCCACCGGACTAGCTTCCCCTACGAGCAGTACTTC.

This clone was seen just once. This CDR3 is CSVTGTSGYEQYF. The CDR3 nucleotides read TGCAGCGTAACCGGGACTAGCGGCTACGAGCAGTACTTC. This rearrangement joins TRBV29-1 to TRBJ2-7; 11 nucleotides agree with TRBD2. Germline CDR1 and CDR2: SQVTM and ANQGSEA. Trimming at V came to 6 bases and at J to 3 bases, leaving 4 bases not matched to a gene. The CDR3 covers 13 residues.

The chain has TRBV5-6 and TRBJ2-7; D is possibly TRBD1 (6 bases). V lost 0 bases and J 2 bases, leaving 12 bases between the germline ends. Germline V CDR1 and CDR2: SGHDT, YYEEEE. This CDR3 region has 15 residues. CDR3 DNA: TGTGCCAGCAGCTTGGGGGGGCCCTCTACCTACGAGCAGTACTTC. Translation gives CASSLGGPSTYEQYF.

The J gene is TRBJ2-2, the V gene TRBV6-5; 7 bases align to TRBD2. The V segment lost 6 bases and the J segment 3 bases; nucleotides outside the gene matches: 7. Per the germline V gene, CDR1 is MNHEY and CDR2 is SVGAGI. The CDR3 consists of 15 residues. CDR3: CASRSLGGHTGELFF. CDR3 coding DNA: TGTGCCAGCAGATCTCTGGGAGGGCACACCGGGGAGCTGTTTTTT.

The CDR3 is CASLEDRGYGYTF. DNA of the CDR3: TGTGCCAGCTTGGAGGACAGGGGGTATGGCTACACCTTC. This chain links TRBV2 with TRBJ1-2, with 10 positions matching TRBD1. After removal of 8 bases from V and 5 bases from J, the junction contained 5 bases not matched to a gene. This CDR3 is 13 amino acids long. The V gene's germline CDR1 is SNHLY and CDR2 FYNNEI. The full variable domain, in which reference TRBV2 and TRBJ1-2 provide the parts outside the CDR3, is EPEVTQTPSHQVTQMGQEVILRCVPISNHLYFYWYRQILGQKVEFLVSFYNNEISEKSEIFDDQFSVERPDGSNFTLKIRSTKLEDSAMYFCASLEDRGYGYTFGSGTRLTVV.

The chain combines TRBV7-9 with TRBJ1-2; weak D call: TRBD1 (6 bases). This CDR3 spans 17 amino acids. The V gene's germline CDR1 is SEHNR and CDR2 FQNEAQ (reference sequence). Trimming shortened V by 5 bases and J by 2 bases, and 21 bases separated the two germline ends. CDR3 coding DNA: TGTGCCAGCAGCATAAACACAGGGTCGGTTTTGAACTATGGCTACACCTTC. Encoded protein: CASSINTGSVLNYGYTF.

The CDR3: CASGGTGTEAFF. In DNA, the CDR3 is TGTGCCAGCGGCGGGACAGGGACTGAAGCTTTCTTT. V is TRBV9 and J is TRBJ1-1; 9 bases map to TRBD1. The CDR3 is 12 residues long. V gave up 7 bases and J gave up 5 bases; unmatched junction bases: 3. Germline lookup yields CDR1 SGDLS and CDR2 YYNGEE.

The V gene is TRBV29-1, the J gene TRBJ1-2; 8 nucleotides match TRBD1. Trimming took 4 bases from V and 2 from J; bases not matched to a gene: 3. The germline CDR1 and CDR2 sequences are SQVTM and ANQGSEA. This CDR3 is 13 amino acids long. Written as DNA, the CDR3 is TGCAGCGTTGGGACAGGGACGAACTATGGCTACACCTTC. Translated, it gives CSVGTGTNYGYTF.

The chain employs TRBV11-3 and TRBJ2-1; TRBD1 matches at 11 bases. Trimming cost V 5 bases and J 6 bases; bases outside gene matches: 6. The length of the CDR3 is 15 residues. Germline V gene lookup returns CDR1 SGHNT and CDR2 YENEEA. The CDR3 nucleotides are TGTGCCAGCAGCCCCGGACAGGGGGCTTCCAATGAGCAGTTCTTC. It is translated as CASSPGQGASNEQFF.

In nucleotides, the CDR3 is TGTGCCAGTTGTGGGCAACTGAACACTGAAGCTTTCTTT. It specifies CASCGQLNTEAFF. The rearrangement links TRBV19 to TRBJ1-1; no firm D call. Deletions cut 8 bases from V and 0 bases from J, with 10 bases between. The CDR3 consists of 13 residues. Per the germline V gene, CDR1 is LNHDA and CDR2 is SQIVND (reference sequence).

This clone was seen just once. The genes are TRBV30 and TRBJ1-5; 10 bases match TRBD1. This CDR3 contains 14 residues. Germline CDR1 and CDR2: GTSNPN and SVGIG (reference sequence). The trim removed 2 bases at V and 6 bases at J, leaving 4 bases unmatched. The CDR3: CAWSSGQGSQPQHF. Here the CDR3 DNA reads TGTGCCTGGAGTTCGGGACAGGGGAGTCAGCCCCAGCATTTT.

The CDR3 here is CASSQALLGGGTEAFF. The CDR3 bases are TGTGCCAGCAGCCAAGCCCTTCTCGGGGGTGGGACTGAAGCTTTCTTT. V usage is TRBV4-2 and J usage is TRBJ1-1; maybe TRBD1 (5 bases). Between the trimmed V and J ends, which lost 1 base and 5 bases, there was a span of 17 bases. Germline assignment: CDR1 LGHNA and CDR2 YNFKEQ. The CDR3 loop spans 16 amino acids.

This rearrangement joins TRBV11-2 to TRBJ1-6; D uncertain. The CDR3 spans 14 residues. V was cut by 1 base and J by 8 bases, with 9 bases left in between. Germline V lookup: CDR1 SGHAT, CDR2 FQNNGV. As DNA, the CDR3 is TGTGCCAGCAGCTTAGGTCTCCTCGATTCACCCCTCCACTTT. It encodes CASSLGLLDSPLHF.

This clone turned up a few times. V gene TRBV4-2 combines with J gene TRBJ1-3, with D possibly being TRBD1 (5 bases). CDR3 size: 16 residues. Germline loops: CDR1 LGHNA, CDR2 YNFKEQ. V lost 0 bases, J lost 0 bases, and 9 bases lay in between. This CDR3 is CASSQDRGISGNTIYF. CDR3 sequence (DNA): TGTGCCAGCAGCCAAGACCGGGGGATCTCTGGAAACACCATATATTTT.

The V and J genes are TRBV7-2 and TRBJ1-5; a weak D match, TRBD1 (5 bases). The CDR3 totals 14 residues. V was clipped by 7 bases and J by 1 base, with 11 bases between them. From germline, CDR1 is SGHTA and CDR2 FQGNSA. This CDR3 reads CASTVGGSNQPQHF. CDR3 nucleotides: TGTGCCAGCACCGTGGGGGGAAGCAATCAGCCCCAGCATTTT.

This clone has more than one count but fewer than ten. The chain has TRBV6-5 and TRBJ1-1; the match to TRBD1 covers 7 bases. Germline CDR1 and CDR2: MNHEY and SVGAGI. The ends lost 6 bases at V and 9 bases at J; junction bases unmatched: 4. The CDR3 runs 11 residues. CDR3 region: CASRRQGQAFF. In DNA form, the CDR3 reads TGTGCCAGCAGAAGACAGGGTCAAGCTTTCTTT.

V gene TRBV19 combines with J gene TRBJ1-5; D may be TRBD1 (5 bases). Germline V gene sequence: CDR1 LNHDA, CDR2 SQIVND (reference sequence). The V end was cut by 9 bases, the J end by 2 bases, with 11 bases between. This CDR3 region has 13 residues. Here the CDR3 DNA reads TGTGCCAGCACGGACAAACGCAATCAGCCCCAGCATTTT. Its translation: CASTDKRNQPQHF.

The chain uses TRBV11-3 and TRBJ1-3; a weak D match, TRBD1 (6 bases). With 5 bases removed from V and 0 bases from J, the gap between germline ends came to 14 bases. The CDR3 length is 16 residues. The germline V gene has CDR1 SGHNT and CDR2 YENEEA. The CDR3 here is CASSHGQTDSGNTIYF. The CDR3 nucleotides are TGTGCCAGCAGCCACGGACAGACCGACTCTGGAAACACCATATATTTT.

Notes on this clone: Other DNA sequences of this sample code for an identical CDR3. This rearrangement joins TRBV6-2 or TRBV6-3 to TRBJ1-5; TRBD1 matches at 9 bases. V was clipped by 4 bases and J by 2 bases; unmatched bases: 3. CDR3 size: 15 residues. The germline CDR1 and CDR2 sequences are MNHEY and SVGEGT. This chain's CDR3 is CASSSGQGGNQPQHF. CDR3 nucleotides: TGTGCCAGCAGTTCGGGACAGGGTGGCAATCAGCCCCAGCATTTT.

This chain's CDR3 is CASSSRQGNLRGYTF. In DNA, the CDR3 is TGTGCCAGCAGCTCCCGACAGGGGAATCTGAGGGGCTACACCTTC. The chain has TRBV7-9 and TRBJ1-2, with TRBD1 identical over 8 bases. The V gene's germline CDR1 is SEHNR and CDR2 FQNEAQ (reference sequence). V was pared by 4 bases and J by 8 bases, with 12 bases of the junction left unmatched. The CDR3 sequence is 15 residues long.

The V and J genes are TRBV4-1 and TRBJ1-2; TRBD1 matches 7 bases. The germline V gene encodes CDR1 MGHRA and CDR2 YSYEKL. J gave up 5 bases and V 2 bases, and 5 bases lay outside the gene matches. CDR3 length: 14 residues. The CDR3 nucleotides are TGCGCCAGCAGCCAACGGGACAGTCGTTATGGCTACACCTTC. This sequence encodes CASSQRDSRYGYTF.